Detailed here is one TCR beta chain. Assay used: immunoSEQ multiplex PCR; TCRdb lists only in-frame clones, some missing. The sample holds 150,000 to 200,000 clones; around 87% are singletons and the top ten take 2.9%. CDR3 length: 15 amino acids. Germline CDR1 is SEHNR and CDR2 is FQNEAQ (reference sequence). The V end lost 5 bases, the J end lost 0 bases, and 11 bases lay between the germline ends. This record belongs to a study of blood T cell repertoires in COVID-19. Turning to the study itself: COVID-19 samples, acute and convalescent, were from the United States, Italy and Spain.

The material sequenced was peripheral blood. The TCR originated in a woman aged 25 to 45 with active or convalescent COVID-19. The chain carries TRBV7-9 and TRBJ2-1; possible D gene TRBD2, 5 bases. The chain's CDR3 is CASSRAESSYNEQFF. CDR3 DNA: TGTGCCAGCAGCCGAGCGGAGAGCTCCTACAATGAGCAGTTCTTC.